The sequence of this T cell receptor (beta chain) was determined in a study of OX40 agonist ivuxolimab in advanced cancers. The table lists this clone with a few counts. CDR1 is SGHKS, CDR2 YYEKEE, per germline (reference sequence). CDR3 length: 15 residues. The V end was cut by 4 bases, the J end by 6 bases, with 17 bases between. Libraries were prepared by immunoSEQ multiplex PCR; TCRdb keeps only in-frame clonotypes and omits some of them. The table shows tens of thousands of clones, with roughly 86% occurring only once. This clonotype was obtained from an adult with an advanced solid tumor such as melanoma, head and neck, liver or kidney cancer. This chain joins TRBV5-5 and TRBJ2-1; a weak D match, TRBD2 (6 bases). This sample comprised CD4+ or CD8+ T cells sorted from blood, obtained in a trial of the OX40 agonist ivuxolimab. The CDR3 is CASSPLRDWANEQFF. CDR3 DNA: TGTGCCAGCAGCCCTCTGAGGGACTGGGCCAATGAGCAGTTCTTC.